One sample yielded the 20 T cell receptor beta chains listed below, sequenced in a study of T cell clones after liver transplantation. Repertoires were generated with immunoSEQ multiplex PCR, while TCRdb's copy carries only in-frame clones and drops some. The sample lists roughly 62,000 clones; approximately 70% were seen once. This material consisted of CD4+ T cells from blood, taken at the roughly 15-month timepoint. These receptors were obtained from a human patient who received a liver transplant. T cells may partly derive from the graft donor.

In its sample, this clone was seen a few times. The junction differs from germline at one of its ends, possibly a read error. The gene calls are TRBV2 and TRBJ1-5; 10 bases are a match to TRBD1. The CDR3 runs to 15 residues. Germline-derived CDR1 and CDR2 are SNHLY and FYNNEI. CDR3 DNA: TGTGCCAGCAGCGAAGGAGACAGGGGGCGGCAGCCCCAGCATTTT. Its translation: CASSEGDRGRQPQHF.

This clone was seen only once. The V gene is TRBV2, the J gene TRBJ2-5, with D possibly TRBD2 on 6 matching bases. The CDR3 is made up of 13 amino acids. Looked up from germline, CDR1 is SNHLY and CDR2 is FYNNEI. The ends were cut back, 6 bases at V and 3 bases at J, with 11 bases in the middle. The CDR3: CASSPSAEETQYF. The CDR3, as DNA: TGTGCCAGCAGCCCTAGCGCCGAAGAGACCCAGTACTTC.

J is TRBJ1-4 and V is TRBV5-6; possible D gene TRBD1, 5 bases. Per germline, CDR1 SGHDT and CDR2 YYEEEE. CDR3 length equals 14 residues. The germline V and J ends were trimmed by 5 bases and 4 bases, with 12 bases remaining between them. Here the CDR3 DNA reads TGTGCCAGCAGAAAACAGGCGAATAATGAAAAACTGTTTTTT. It codes for CASRKQANNEKLFF.

The chain recombines TRBV6-1 with TRBJ1-4; D remains ambiguous. Germline V gives CDR1 MNHNS, CDR2 SASEGT. The V end was cut by 0 bases, the J end by 7 bases, with 12 bases between. The CDR3 loop spans 15 amino acids. The DNA of the CDR3 is TGTGCCAGCAGTGAAGCATGGGGTATGAGTGAAAAACTGTTTTTT. Amino acids: CASSEAWGMSEKLFF.

Remarks on this clone: Distinct nucleotide sequences in the sample also encode this CDR3. This chain's CDR3 is CASSLDRSYEQYF. For the CDR3, the DNA is TGTGCCAGCAGCTTAGACAGATCCTACGAGCAGTACTTC. The gene calls are TRBV5-4 and TRBJ2-7, with D perhaps TRBD1 (5 bases). Trimming removed 2 bases at V and 1 base at J, with 7 bases between. The CDR3 covers 13 residues. Per the germline V gene, CDR1 is SGHNT and CDR2 is YYREEE (reference sequence). Based on the CDR3 plus reference TRBV5-4 and TRBJ2-7, the full variable domain is ETGVTQSPTHLIKTRGQQVTLRCSSQSGHNTVSWYQQALGQGPQFIFQYYREEENGRGNFPPRFSGLQFPNYSSELNVNALELDDSALYLCASSLDRSYEQYFGPGTRLTVT.

This chain links TRBV28 with TRBJ2-7; 8 bases map to TRBD2. The CDR3 is 16 residues long. From germline, CDR1 is MDHEN and CDR2 SYDVKM. Trimming took 10 bases from V and 3 from J; bases not matched to a gene: 17. The CDR3 nucleotides are TGTGCCACCCAGGAGGCGGGGGGCCAAAGCTTCTACGAGCAGTACTTC. The encoded protein is CATQEAGGQSFYEQYF.

The CDR3 DNA is TGTGCCAGCAGTACCGGGCGTCTAGCGGCGCTTAGGTGGGAGACCCAGTACTTC. This sequence encodes CASSTGRLAALRWETQYF. The gene calls are TRBV7-8 and TRBJ2-5; TRBD2 aligns across 7 bases. The CDR3 runs to 18 residues. The V gene's germline CDR1 is SGHVS and CDR2 FQNEAQ. V shed 6 bases and J 5 bases; nucleotides not matched to a gene: 21.

V gene TRBV28 combines with J gene TRBJ1-1; D call uncertain. There are 15 residues in the CDR3. Germline CDR1 reads MDHEN; CDR2 reads SYDVKM. The V and J ends lost 6 bases and 5 bases respectively, with 19 bases between them. CDR3 amino acids: CASSSVLVGGTEAFF. The CDR3 nucleotides read TGTGCCAGCAGCTCAGTCCTAGTTGGTGGGACTGAAGCTTTCTTT.

The gene calls are TRBV10-3 and TRBJ1-2; TRBD1 matches at 10 bases. The CDR3 has 16 residues. The J segment lost 3 bases and the V segment lost 6 bases, leaving 10 bases of the junction unmatched. CDR1 and CDR2 (germline): ENHRY, SYGVKD. Here the CDR3 reads CAIRTGTGAADYGYTF. In nucleotides, the CDR3 is TGTGCCATCAGAACCGGGACAGGGGCGGCTGACTATGGCTACACCTTC.

In its sample, this clone was seen a few times. The V call is TRBV28, the J call TRBJ2-2, with TRBD1 matching over 8 bases. V was clipped by 5 bases and J by 6 bases; unmatched bases: 8. Germline CDR1 and CDR2: MDHEN and SYDVKM. The CDR3 covers 15 residues. The CDR3, as DNA: TGTGCCAGCAGTCCTAACAGGGGGTTCTCCGGGGAGCTGTTTTTT. Protein: CASSPNRGFSGELFF.

A single count supports this clone. CDR3: CSASTTNEKLFF. Here the CDR3 DNA reads TGCAGCGCCTCGACCACTAATGAAAAACTGTTTTTT. The V gene is TRBV29-1, the J gene TRBJ1-4; no firm D call. The V and J ends lost 7 bases and 2 bases respectively, with 8 bases between them. Germline CDR1 SQVTM, CDR2 ANQGSEA. The CDR3 runs to 12 residues. Looking up the rest from reference TRBV29-1 and TRBJ1-4 gives the full variable domain: SAVISQKPSRDICQRGTSLTIQCQVDSQVTMMFWYRQQPGQSLTLIATANQGSEATYESGFVIDKFPISRPNLTFSTLTVSNMSPEDSSIYLCSASTTNEKLFFGSGTQLSVL.

V and J are TRBV28 and TRBJ1-1; no reliable D call. The CDR3 has 13 residues. The V end lost 7 bases, the J end lost 1 base, and 10 bases lay between the germline ends. Germline V gives CDR1 MDHEN, CDR2 SYDVKM. The CDR3 DNA sequence: TGTGCCAGCATCCGGGGATCGAACACTGAAGCTTTCTTT. This translates into CASIRGSNTEAFF.

The chain carries TRBV5-5 and TRBJ2-3; 7 positions agree with TRBD2. The CDR3 spans 15 residues. V trimming: 1 base; J trimming: 3 bases; junction bases outside the gene matches: 5. CDR1 is SGHKS, CDR2 YYEKEE, per germline (reference sequence). In nucleotides, the CDR3 is TGTGCCAGCAGCTTGTTGCCTAGCGGAACAGATACGCAGTATTTT. It is translated as CASSLLPSGTDTQYF.

CDR3 residues: CASSIGTAEQFF. The CDR3 region has the DNA TGCGCCAGCAGCATAGGGACGGCGGAGCAGTTCTTC. The chain links TRBV5-1 to TRBJ2-1; tentatively, D is TRBD1 or TRBD2 (5 bases each). This CDR3 is built from 12 residues. CDR1 SGHRS and CDR2 YFSETQ come from the germline V gene. Trimming shortened V by 4 bases and J by 10 bases, and 12 bases separated the two germline ends.

The chain uses TRBV5-1 and TRBJ2-4; 8 bases are a match to TRBD2. The CDR3 contains 14 residues. Germline CDR1 is SGHRS and CDR2 is YFSETQ. Trimming took 0 bases from V and 7 from J; bases not matched to a gene: 3. For the CDR3, the DNA is TGCGCCAGCAGCTTGGATCCTAGCGGGAACATTCAGTACTTC. Translated, it gives CASSLDPSGNIQYF.

This clone appeared a few times. The CDR3 loop reads CASSVWEGFQETQYF. The CDR3, as DNA: TGTGCCAGCAGCGTATGGGAGGGGTTCCAAGAGACCCAGTACTTC. The J gene is TRBJ2-5, the V gene TRBV9; TRBD2 aligns across 7 bases. This CDR3 is 15 amino acids long. V lost 1 base and J lost 1; bases outside the gene matches: 4. Germline V gene sequence: CDR1 SGDLS, CDR2 YYNGEE.

This clone was detected once. The DNA of the CDR3 is TGTGCCTGGAGGGCAAAGGGGGGAACCTACGAGCAGTACTTC. The encoded protein is CAWRAKGGTYEQYF. V and J are TRBV30 and TRBJ2-5, with D perhaps being TRBD1 or TRBD2 (6 bases each). The closer fit of TRBJ2-7 to the DNA end suggests the J call may be wrong. Per the germline V gene, CDR1 is GTSNPN and CDR2 is SVGIG (reference sequence). There are 14 residues in the CDR3.

This clone was found a few times. The V call is TRBV7-2, the J call TRBJ1-1; D is ambiguous. CDR3 length: 15 amino acids. Germline CDR1 reads SGHTA; CDR2 reads FQGNSA. Trimming pared 7 bases from V and 0 bases from J, leaving 15 bases between. The DNA of the CDR3 is TGTGCCAGCAACGGGAAGGCGTATATGAACACTGAAGCTTTCTTT. Translated: CASNGKAYMNTEAFF.

This chain joins TRBV7-8 and TRBJ2-7, with 8 bases that match TRBD1. With V trimmed by 4 bases and J by 2 bases, 4 bases remained unmatched. Germline CDR1 SGHVS, CDR2 FQNEAQ. The CDR3 consists of 14 residues. The CDR3 bases are TGTGCCAGCAGCTCTACGGGACAGGCCTACGAGCAGTACTTC. Protein: CASSSTGQAYEQYF.

The chain employs TRBV5-4 and TRBJ1-1; perhaps TRBD1 as D (6 bases). CDR3 length: 14 amino acids. V was pared by 5 bases and J by 8 bases, with 19 bases between. Per germline, CDR1 SGHNT and CDR2 YYREEE (reference sequence). CDR3 coding DNA: TGTGCCAGCAGTCGGGAGGGGGAGGTAGTAGAAGCTTTCTTT. Amino acids: CASSREGEVVEAFF.